The 17 T cell receptor beta chains reported below all come from one sample, sequenced in a study of blood T cell repertoires in COVID-19 (dated by TCRdb to 2019 to 2021). The library was built by means of the immunoSEQ multiplex PCR assay. TCRdb provides this immuneACCESS table in a form limited to in-frame rearrangements. Some clones are lacking; in checked studies, under half of them reflect an unresolved V gene, and why the rest are absent is not known. For this sample the table gives tens of thousands of clones, of which around nine tenths were detected only once. About 8.5% of the sample is in the top ten clones. The sequencing input was peripheral blood. These receptors all stem from a man in his fifties or sixties with active COVID-19.

The V and J genes are TRBV15 and TRBJ1-5; no clear D gene. CDR1 and CDR2 (germline): LNHNV, YYDKDF (reference sequence). V lost 0 bases, J lost 7 bases, and 13 bases lay in between. The CDR3 runs to 15 residues. The CDR3 loop reads CATSRDPEFGQPQHF. The CDR3 DNA follows: TGTGCCACCAGCAGAGATCCGGAGTTCGGACAGCCCCAGCATTTT.

The chain recombines TRBV5-1 with TRBJ2-7; 14 positions match TRBD2. The V gene's germline CDR1 is SGHRS and CDR2 YFSETQ. This CDR3 has 15 residues. J was trimmed by 6 bases and V by 4 bases; bases with no gene match: 6. CDR3 nucleotide sequence: TGCGCCAGCAGCGCGGGACTAGCGGGAGATCTCGAGCAGTACTTC. It is translated as CASSAGLAGDLEQYF.

The chain couples TRBV12-5 to TRBJ2-1; D remains unclear. V gave up 1 base and J gave up 0 bases, with 7 bases separating them. CDR1 and CDR2 (germline): LGHNT, FRNRAP. This CDR3 has 15 amino acids. In DNA form, the CDR3 reads TGTGCTAGTGGTTTGGGAATTAGCTCCTACAATGAGCAGTTCTTC. Encoded protein: CASGLGISSYNEQFF. Based on the CDR3 plus reference TRBV12-5 and TRBJ2-1, the full variable domain is DARVTQTPRHKVTEMGQEVTMRCQPILGHNTVFWYRQTMMQGLELLAYFRNRAPLDDSGMPKDRFSAEMPDATLATLKIQPSEPRDSAVYFCASGLGISSYNEQFFGPGTRLTVL.

This rearrangement joins TRBV9 to TRBJ2-3; 8 nucleotides align to TRBD2. The V gene's germline CDR1 is SGDLS and CDR2 YYNGEE. CDR3 length: 16 amino acids. V dropped 3 bases and J dropped 3; count of bases not matched to a gene: 9. The CDR3 nucleotides read TGTGCCAGCAGCGGGTCCGGGGGCGGGAGGACAGATACGCAGTATTTT. It codes for CASSGSGGGRTDTQYF.

This sequence joins TRBV11-3 and TRBJ2-7; D is possibly TRBD1 (5 bases). Trimming removed 3 bases from V and 3 bases from J, with 18 bases in between. Germline values: CDR1 SGHNT, CDR2 YENEEA. CDR3 length equals 16 residues. In DNA, the CDR3 is TGTGCCAGCAGCTTTACCCCGGACATAAACCTCTACGAGCAGTACTTC. It encodes CASSFTPDINLYEQYF.

V usage is TRBV19 and J usage is TRBJ2-7, with a possible D match to TRBD2 (7 bases). Trimming shortened V by 5 bases and J by 3 bases, and 29 bases separated the two germline ends. The CDR3 totals 19 residues. CDR1 and CDR2 from the germline V gene are LNHDA and SQIVND (reference sequence). CDR3 amino acids: CASSAEGGSIVSGNYEQYF. The DNA of the CDR3 is TGTGCCAGTAGTGCAGAGGGGGGGTCCATTGTGAGCGGCAACTACGAGCAGTACTTC.

The chain uses TRBV10-1 and TRBJ2-7; 9 nucleotides agree with TRBD2. The V and J ends lost 5 bases and 6 bases, in that order; junction bases with no gene match: 5. Germline lookup yields CDR1 WNHNN and CDR2 SYGVQD (reference sequence). The CDR3 has 13 amino acids. The CDR3 nucleotides are TGCGCCAGCAGTATGCGGGAGGGCCTCGAGCAGTACTTC. It codes for CASSMREGLEQYF.

The rearrangement joins TRBV5-1 to TRBJ2-3; the match to TRBD2 covers 15 bases. This CDR3 is built from 15 residues. Germline lookup yields CDR1 SGHRS and CDR2 YFSETQ. V lost 4 bases and J lost 4; bases outside the gene matches: 1. In nucleotides, the CDR3 is TGCGCCAGCAGCGGGACTAGCGGGAGGCCAGATACGCAGTATTTT. Its translation is CASSGTSGRPDTQYF.

This clone was picked up one time. This chain links TRBV27 with TRBJ1-2; TRBD1 might be the D (6 bases). This CDR3 has 14 amino acids. Deletions cut 6 bases from V and 4 bases from J, with 15 bases between. Germline CDR1 reads MNHEY; CDR2 reads SMNVEV (reference sequence). The CDR3 loop reads CASSLRGGAYGYTF. CDR3 nucleotides: TGTGCCAGCAGCCTCCGAGGGGGGGCCTATGGCTACACCTTC.

The V and J genes are TRBV6-6 and TRBJ1-1; TRBD1 matches 8 bases. Losses at the gene ends were 2 bases for V and 7 bases for J; bases not matched to a gene: 3. From germline, CDR1 is MNHNY and CDR2 SVGAGI (reference sequence). The CDR3 is 13 amino acids. The CDR3 bases are TGTGCCAGCAGTTACCCCGGACAGGGTGAAGCTTTCTTT. As protein: CASSYPGQGEAFF.

The V gene is TRBV11-3, the J gene TRBJ2-1, with a tentative D call TRBD2 (7 bases). The germline V and J ends were trimmed by 3 bases and 5 bases, with 20 bases remaining between them. Germline-derived CDR1 and CDR2 are SGHNT and YENEEA. The CDR3 runs 17 residues. The CDR3 region has the DNA TGTGCCAGCAGCTTTAAAGACCAGGGGCTAGCGGACAATGAGCAGTTCTTC. It codes for CASSFKDQGLADNEQFF.

The chain is built from TRBV9 and TRBJ2-2; 13 bases are a match to TRBD2. V lost 0 bases and J lost 5; bases outside the gene matches: 16. Germline CDR1 reads SGDLS; CDR2 reads YYNGEE. This CDR3 contains 21 residues. The CDR3 coding sequence is TGTGCCAGCAGCGTAGGAGCAACTAGCGGGAGGGCCCGATCAAGGACCGGGGAGCTGTTTTTT. It encodes CASSVGATSGRARSRTGELFF.

This rearrangement joins TRBV3-1 (or the pseudogene TRBV3-2) to TRBJ1-6; no clear D. Germline V gives CDR1 LGHDT, CDR2 YNNKEL (reference sequence). Deletions cut 1 base from V and 9 bases from J, with 4 bases between. This CDR3 contains 12 residues. The CDR3 region has the DNA TGTGCCAGCAGCCAAGTCAGTTCACCCCTCCACTTT. Its translation is CASSQVSSPLHF.

This chain joins TRBV5-1 and TRBJ2-1; TRBD2 aligns across 9 bases. This CDR3 has 15 residues. The germline V gene has CDR1 SGHRS and CDR2 YFSETQ. J gave up 4 bases and V 5 bases, and 7 bases lay outside the gene matches. The CDR3 DNA is TGCGCCAGCAGGGACCGGGGACTAGCATACAATGAGCAGTTCTTC. Protein: CASRDRGLAYNEQFF. The full variable domain, rest sourced from reference TRBV5-1 and TRBJ2-1, is KAGVTQTPRYLIKTRGQQVTLSCSPISGHRSVSWYQQTPGQGLQFLFEYFSETQRNKGNFPGRFSGRQFSNSRSEMNVSTLELGDSALYLCASRDRGLAYNEQFFGPGTRLTVL.

The chain couples TRBV11-2 to TRBJ2-4; D unclear. The germline gives CDR1 SGHAT, CDR2 FQNNGV. The V and J ends lost 5 bases and 0 bases respectively, with 8 bases between them. The CDR3 sequence is 14 residues long. The CDR3: CASSPSLAKNIQYF. For the CDR3, the DNA is TGTGCCAGCAGCCCGAGCTTAGCCAAAAACATTCAGTACTTC.

This chain joins TRBV7-9 and TRBJ1-2; TRBD1 matches 10 bases. Germline CDR1 is SEHNR and CDR2 is FQNEAQ (reference sequence). This CDR3 comprises 14 residues. V lost 5 bases to trimming and J lost 5 bases; unmatched junction nucleotides: 5. CDR3 region: CASSLRDRGYGYTF. For the CDR3, the DNA is TGTGCCAGCAGCCTCCGGGACAGGGGTTATGGCTACACCTTC.

This chain joins TRBV18 and TRBJ2-5, with D possibly TRBD1 on 6 matching bases. The germline V gene has CDR1 KGHSH and CDR2 LQKENI. The CDR3 loop spans 14 amino acids. Trimming pared 0 bases from V and 5 bases from J, leaving 10 bases between. The CDR3 reads CASSPPRQEETQYF. The CDR3 coding sequence is TGTGCCAGCTCACCACCTCGACAGGAGGAGACCCAGTACTTC.